Each of the 9 T cell receptor beta chains below was sequenced from the same sample in a study of Graves' ophthalmopathy and Graves' hyperthyroidism. The authors amplified TCR beta CDR3 regions, and they did so from RNA transcripts for repertoire sequencing. Scientists carried out first-round RT-PCR using HTBI primers and then a second-round multiplex PCR. One entry per CDR3 protein results from TCRdb running MiXCR on the multiplex PCR reads. The sample records roughly 400,000 distinct CDR3 sequences, around 18% being singletons. The material sequenced was peripheral blood. Receptors were obtained from a woman aged 18-35 years with Graves' ophthalmopathy.

This clonotype was observed many times. This chain connects TRBV11-2 to TRBJ2-2; 11 bases line up with TRBD2. Germline V gives CDR1 SGHAT, CDR2 FQNNGV. The CDR3 is 15 amino acids. J was trimmed by 7 bases and V by 4 bases; bases with no gene match: 5. CDR3 bases: TGTGCCAGCAGCTCGCTAGCGGGAGGTCACGGGGAGCTGTTTTTT. It is translated as CASSSLAGGHGELFF.

This clonotype was found many times. This may be a read error: a much more frequent sequence differs by one nucleotide. This chain joins TRBV19 and TRBJ1-2, with 9 positions matching TRBD1. V lost 5 bases to trimming and J lost 5 bases; unmatched junction nucleotides: 9. CDR1 LNHDA and CDR2 SQIVND come from the germline V gene (reference sequence). This CDR3 has 15 residues. The CDR3 bases are TGTGCCAGTAGTGTCCCCCGGACAGGGGAATATGGCTACACCTTC. Protein sequence: CASSVPRTGEYGYTF.

The chain carries TRBV29-1 and TRBJ1-2; D is perhaps TRBD1 (5 bases). The CDR3 spans 12 residues. The V end lost 6 bases, the J end lost 4 bases, and 12 bases lay between the germline ends. Germline values: CDR1 SQVTM, CDR2 ANQGSEA. The CDR3 DNA reads TGCAGCGTCCTAAGGGGCGGCTATGGCTACACCTTC. Amino acid sequence: CSVLRGGYGYTF. The entire variable domain, with the rest obtained from reference TRBV29-1 and TRBJ1-2, is as follows: SAVISQKPSRDICQRGTSLTIQCQVDSQVTMMFWYRQQPGQSLTLIATANQGSEATYESGFVIDKFPISRPNLTFSTLTVSNMSPEDSSIYLCSVLRGGYGYTFGSGTRLTVV.

V and J are TRBV3-1 and TRBJ1-1; D remains ambiguous. Trimming removed 0 bases at V and 3 bases at J, with 11 bases between. The CDR3 has 15 residues. Germline V lookup: CDR1 LGHDT, CDR2 YNNKEL (reference sequence). The CDR3 DNA sequence: TGTGCCAGCAGCCAAGATCGGATAACGGACACTGAAGCTTTCTTT. As protein: CASSQDRITDTEAFF. The whole variable domain, remainder taken from reference TRBV3-1 and TRBJ1-1, is DTAVSQTPKYLVTQMGNDKSIKCEQNLGHDTMYWYKQDSKKFLKIMFSYNNKELIINETVPNRFSPKSPDKAHLNLHINSLELGDSAVYFCASSQDRITDTEAFFGQGTRLTVV.

This clonotype occurred a few times. The chain recombines TRBV7-2 with TRBJ1-6; TRBD1 matches at 9 bases. The CDR3 loop spans 15 amino acids. V was clipped by 5 bases and J by 11 bases; unmatched bases: 10. Germline lookup yields CDR1 SGHTA and CDR2 FQGNSA. The CDR3 reads CASSLTTGGATPLHF. The CDR3 DNA sequence: TGTGCCAGCAGCCTCACTACAGGGGGCGCAACACCCCTCCACTTT.

Ten or more counts support this clonotype. J is TRBJ2-7 and V is TRBV19, with a weak D call TRBD2 (6 bases). V was trimmed by 3 bases and J by 2 bases, leaving 17 bases between them. Germline CDR1 and CDR2: LNHDA and SQIVND (reference sequence). CDR3 size: 16 residues. CDR3 sequence reads: CASSIRFPTGAYEQYF. The CDR3 DNA follows: TGTGCCAGTAGTATTCGTTTCCCGACGGGAGCCTACGAGCAGTACTTC.

The chain recombines TRBV20-1 with TRBJ1-1; D is possibly TRBD1 (6 bases). Germline V lookup: CDR1 DFQATT, CDR2 SNEGSKA (reference sequence). The ends were cut back, 6 bases at V and 1 base at J, with 15 bases in the middle. The CDR3 runs to 14 residues. The CDR3 region is CSAPRGQSNTEAFF. The CDR3 DNA sequence: TGCAGTGCCCCAAGAGGACAGTCGAACACTGAAGCTTTCTTT.

V gene TRBV28 combines with J gene TRBJ2-5, with a tentative D call TRBD1 (6 bases). V was shortened by 3 bases and J by 5 bases, with 22 bases between the two germline ends. The CDR3 runs 17 residues. The germline V gene encodes CDR1 MDHEN and CDR2 SYDVKM. CDR3 DNA sequence: TGTGCCAGCAGTTTCAGCCGGGACACAAAACTAAGTGAGACCCAGTACTTC. Protein sequence: CASSFSRDTKLSETQYF.

This clonotype was seen repeatedly, ten times or more. The J gene is TRBJ2-7, the V gene TRBV5-1; D is perhaps TRBD2 (6 bases). The CDR3 spans 18 residues. The V end lost 5 bases, the J end lost 7 bases, and 31 bases lay between the germline ends. CDR1 is SGHRS, CDR2 YFSETQ, per germline. CDR3 coding DNA: TGCGCCAGCAGTAGGTGGGCCGGGACTTACGACAGCCCAAAGGAGCAGTACTTC. Its protein is CASSRWAGTYDSPKEQYF.